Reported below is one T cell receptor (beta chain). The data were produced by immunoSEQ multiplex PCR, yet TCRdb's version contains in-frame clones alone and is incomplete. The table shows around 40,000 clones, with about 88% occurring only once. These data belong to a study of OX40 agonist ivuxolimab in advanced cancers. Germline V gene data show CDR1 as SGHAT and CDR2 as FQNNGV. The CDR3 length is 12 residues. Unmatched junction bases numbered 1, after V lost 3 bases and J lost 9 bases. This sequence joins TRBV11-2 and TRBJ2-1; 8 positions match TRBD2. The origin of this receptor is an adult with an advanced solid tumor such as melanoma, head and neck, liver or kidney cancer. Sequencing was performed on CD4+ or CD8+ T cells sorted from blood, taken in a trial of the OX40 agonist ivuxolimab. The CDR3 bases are TGTGCCAGCAGCTTTGCGGGGGGTGAGCAGTTCTTC. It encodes CASSFAGGEQFF.